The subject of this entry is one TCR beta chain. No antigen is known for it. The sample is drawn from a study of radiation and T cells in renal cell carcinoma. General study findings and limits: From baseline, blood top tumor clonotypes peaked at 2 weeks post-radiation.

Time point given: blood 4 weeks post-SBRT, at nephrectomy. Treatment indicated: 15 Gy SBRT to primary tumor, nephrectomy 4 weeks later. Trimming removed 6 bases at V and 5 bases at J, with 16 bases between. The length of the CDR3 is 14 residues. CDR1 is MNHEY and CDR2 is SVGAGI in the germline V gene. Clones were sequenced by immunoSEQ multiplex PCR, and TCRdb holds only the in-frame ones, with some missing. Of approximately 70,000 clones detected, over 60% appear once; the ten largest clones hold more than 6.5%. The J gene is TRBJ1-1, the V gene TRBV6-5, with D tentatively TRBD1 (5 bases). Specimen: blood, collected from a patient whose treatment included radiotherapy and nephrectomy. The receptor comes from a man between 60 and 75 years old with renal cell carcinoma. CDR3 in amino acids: CASRRLVGRTEAFF. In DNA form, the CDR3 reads TGTGCCAGCAGACGCCTCGTGGGGCGGACTGAAGCTTTCTTT.